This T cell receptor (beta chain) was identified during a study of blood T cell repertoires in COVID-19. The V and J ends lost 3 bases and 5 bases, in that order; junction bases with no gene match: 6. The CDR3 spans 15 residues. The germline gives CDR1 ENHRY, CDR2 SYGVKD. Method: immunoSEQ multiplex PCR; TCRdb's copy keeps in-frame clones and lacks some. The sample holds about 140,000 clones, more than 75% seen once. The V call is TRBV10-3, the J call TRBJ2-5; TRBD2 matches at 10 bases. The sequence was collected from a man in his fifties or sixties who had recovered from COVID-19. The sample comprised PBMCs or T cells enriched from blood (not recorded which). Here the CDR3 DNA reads TGTGCCATCAGTGAAAGTAGCGGGGGGAGCGAGACCCAGTACTTC. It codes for CAISESSGGSETQYF.